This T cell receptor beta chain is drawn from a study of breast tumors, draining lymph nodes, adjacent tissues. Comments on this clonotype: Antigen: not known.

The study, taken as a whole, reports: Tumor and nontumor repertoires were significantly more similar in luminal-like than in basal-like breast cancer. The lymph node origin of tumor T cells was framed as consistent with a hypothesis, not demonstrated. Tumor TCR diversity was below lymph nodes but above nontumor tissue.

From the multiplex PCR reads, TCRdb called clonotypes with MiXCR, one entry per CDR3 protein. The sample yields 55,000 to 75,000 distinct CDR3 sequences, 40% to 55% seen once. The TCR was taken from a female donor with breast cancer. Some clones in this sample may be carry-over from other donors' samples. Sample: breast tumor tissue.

CDR3 sequence reads: CASSHHGLATTGELFF. The CDR3 DNA reads TGTGCCAGCAGTCACCATGGGCTAGCGACAACCGGGGAGCTGTTTTTT. V usage is TRBV6-4 and J usage is TRBJ2-2, with a tentative D call TRBD2 (6 bases). The length of the CDR3 is 16 residues. The germline V gene has CDR1 MRHNA and CDR2 SNTAGT. Trimming took off 5 bases at V and 5 bases at J, with 18 bases between the two ends.